These T cell receptor beta chains were read from a single sample in a study of blood T cell repertoires in COVID-19. This table comes from immunoSEQ multiplex PCR, and its TCRdb copy is limited to in-frame clones, with some not included. The sample lists about 210,000 clones, roughly nine tenths occurring once. The sequenced sample consisted of peripheral blood. Source of these receptors: a woman in her seventies with acute or convalescent COVID-19. CDR3s include the opening cysteine and the closing phenylalanine or tryptophan. D genes are given only for firm matches. Size tells how often a clone was seen (once, few, many) or the class of an expanded clone, and some rows leave it out.

. . TRBJ2-1 TRBV4-3 CASSQTTFLANEQFF TGCGCCAGCAGCCAAACCACCTTCTTAGCCAATGAGCAGTTCTTC
. TRBD2 TRBJ2-1 TRBV10-1 CASSFTSGGARSYNEQFF TGCGCCAGCAGTTTTACTAGCGGGGGGGCACGCTCCTACAATGAGCAGTTCTTC
. . TRBJ2-3 TRBV2 CASSGPGSEADTQYF TGTGCCAGCAGCGGTCCGGGATCAGAGGCAGATACGCAGTATTTT
. . TRBJ1-5 TRBV7-9 CASSYGEQPQHF TGTGCCAGCAGTTATGGAGAGCAGCCCCAGCATTTT
. . TRBJ1-1 TRBV11-2 CASSMGHSNTEAFF TGTGCCAGCAGCATGGGACACTCGAACACTGAAGCTTTCTTT
. . TRBJ1-3 TRBV29-1 CSVEPGGENTIYF TGCAGCGTTGAACCGGGGGGTGAAAACACCATATATTTT
. . TRBJ2-7 TRBV4-1 CASSQDAGTPSYEQYF TGCGCCAGCAGCCAAGATGCTGGGACACCCTCCTACGAGCAGTACTTC
. TRBD1 TRBJ1-2 TRBV6-6 CASREGQSTGYTF TGTGCCAGCAGGGAGGGACAGTCAACGGGCTACACCTTC
few . TRBJ2-7 TRBV6-2/TRBV6-3 CASSYPPTLGYEQYF TGTGCCAGCAGTTACCCCCCGACACTAGGTTACGAGCAGTACTTC
few . TRBJ1-2 TRBV19 CASRDRTGGAGYTF TGTGCCAGTAGGGACCGGACTGGGGGGGCCGGCTACACCTTC
. . TRBJ2-3 TRBV15 CATSRGGSSTDTQYF TGTGCCACCAGCAGAGGAGGGTCTAGCACAGATACGCAGTATTTT
. TRBD1 TRBJ1-1 TRBV7-2 CASSLVIQVRGRAFF TGTGCCAGCAGCTTAGTTATACAGGTCAGGGGGAGAGCTTTCTTT
. . TRBJ1-1 TRBV5-4 CASSLETGSKIEAFF TGTGCCAGCAGCTTGGAAACAGGATCGAAGATTGAAGCTTTCTTT
. TRBD2 TRBJ2-5 TRBV5-1 CASSGNLAGETQYF TGCGCCAGCAGCGGCAATCTAGCGGGAGAGACCCAGTACTTC
once . TRBJ1-1 TRBV5-1 CASSSTGNMNTEAFF TGCGCCAGCAGCTCCACCGGGAACATGAACACTGAAGCTTTCTTT
. . TRBJ1-2 TRBV6-5 CASSYRPGGNYGYTF TGTGCCAGCAGTTACCGCCCCGGGGGGAACTATGGCTACACCTTC
. TRBD1 TRBJ1-5 TRBV2 CASSAGQGARQPQHF TGTGCCAGCAGCGCAGGACAGGGGGCGCGTCAGCCCCAGCATTTT
once . TRBJ2-7 TRBV6-5 CASRGQSYEQYF TGTGCCAGCAGGGGCCAGTCCTACGAGCAGTACTTC
. . TRBJ1-1 TRBV5-1 CASTSSQGGSTEAFF TGCGCCAGCACTTCTTCGCAGGGAGGCTCCACTGAAGCTTTCTTT
. TRBD1 TRBJ2-1 TRBV3-1/TRBV3-2 CASSLSGTGNEQFF TGTGCCAGCAGCCTGTCGGGGACAGGCAATGAGCAGTTCTTC
. . TRBJ2-1 TRBV7-2 CASSFQGYNEQFF TGTGCCAGCAGCTTCCAGGGGTACAATGAGCAGTTCTTC
. TRBD2 TRBJ2-5 TRBV10-3 CAISAGIAGGETQYF TGTGCCATCAGTGCTGGTATAGCGGGTGGAGAGACCCAGTACTTC